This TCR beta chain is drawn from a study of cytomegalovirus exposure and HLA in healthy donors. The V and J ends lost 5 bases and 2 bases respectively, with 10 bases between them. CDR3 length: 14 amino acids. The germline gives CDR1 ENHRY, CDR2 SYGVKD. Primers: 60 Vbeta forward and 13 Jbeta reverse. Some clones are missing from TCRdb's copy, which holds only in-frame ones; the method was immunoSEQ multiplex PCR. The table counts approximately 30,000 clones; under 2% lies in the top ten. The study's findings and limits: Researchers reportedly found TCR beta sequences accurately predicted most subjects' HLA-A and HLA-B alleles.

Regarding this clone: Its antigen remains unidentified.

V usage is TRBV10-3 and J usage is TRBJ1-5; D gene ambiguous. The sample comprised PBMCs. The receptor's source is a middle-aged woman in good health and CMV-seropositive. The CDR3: CAISPQVGNQPQHF. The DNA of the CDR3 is TGTGCCATCAGTCCTCAAGTAGGCAATCAGCCCCAGCATTTT.